This T cell receptor beta chain was profiled in a study of blood T cells in healthy people across ages. Findings and limits, study-wide: No conclusive comparison of naive versus antigen-experienced cells was possible with unsorted PBMCs.

A note on this clonotype: Its cognate antigen is unknown.

Donors ranged from roughly 6 to 95 years old and were healthy Caucasians in Russia. PCR was performed a second time for roughly 6 to 12 cycles using a sample-barcoded 5' primer and a J-beta primer mix. The template-switch adaptor, which had 12 random nucleotides, put a tag on each cDNA molecule. Each sample yielded at least 2.5 million CDR3-containing paired-end reads. TCRdb used MiXCR to reprocess the 5' RACE reads, holding one entry per CDR3 protein. Here the sample spans about 1,500,000 distinct CDR3 sequences, around 42% being singletons. The V gene's germline CDR1 is ENHRY and CDR2 SYGVKD. There are 18 residues in the CDR3. V was trimmed by 4 bases and J by 0 bases, leaving 19 bases between them.

This receptor was obtained from a woman aged 18-29 years in good health. The J gene is TRBJ2-1, the V gene TRBV10-3, with D possibly being TRBD1 or TRBD2 (5 bases each). Sequenced sample: blood. The CDR3: CAISGGTGDYYSYNEQFF. CDR3 in DNA: TGTGCCATCAGTGGGGGCACCGGCGACTACTACTCCTACAATGAGCAGTTCTTC.